These T cell receptor beta chains were read from a single sample in a study of cytomegalovirus exposure and HLA in healthy donors. Assay used: immunoSEQ multiplex PCR; TCRdb lists only in-frame clones, some missing. Seen here are fewer than 150,000 clones, approximately 80% observed once, and the top ten hold 1%. Specimen: PBMCs. All receptors derive from a man aged 35 to 55 in good health and CMV-seronegative. The CDR3 runs from the conserved cysteine through the conserved F or W. Each record gives: V gene, clone size, D gene, J gene, CDR3 protein, CDR3 DNA. The D gene is left open where the match is weak. Not all rows give a size; the values are once, few, many and, for expanded clones, a class.

>TRBV7-9|.|TRBD2|TRBJ2-3
CASSLGTSGSRRKDTQYF
TGTGCCAGCAGCCTGGGGACTAGCGGGAGTCGACGTAAAGATACGCAGTATTTT
>TRBV5-1|.|TRBD1|TRBJ1-1
CASSPGQANTEAFF
TGCGCCAGCAGCCCGGGACAGGCGAACACTGAAGCTTTCTTT
>TRBV6-6|few|.|TRBJ1-2
CASSLVLQGSNYGYTF
TGTGCCAGCAGTTTAGTTTTACAGGGATCTAACTATGGCTACACCTTC
>TRBV19|.|.|TRBJ1-2
CASSIEAEDYGYTF
TGTGCCAGTAGTATAGAAGCGGAGGACTATGGCTACACCTTC
>TRBV5-1|.|.|TRBJ1-1
CASSYVGRGSTEAFF
TGCGCCAGCAGCTACGTGGGGAGGGGGTCCACTGAAGCTTTCTTT
>TRBV6-4|.|.|TRBJ2-6
CASSEDSSGANVLTF
TGTGCCAGCAGTGAGGACAGCTCTGGGGCCAACGTCCTGACTTTC
>TRBV5-6|.|TRBD1|TRBJ1-4
CASSPDRGLRGELFF
TGTGCCAGCAGCCCCGACAGGGGGCTAAGGGGGGAACTGTTTTTT
>TRBV2|once|.|TRBJ2-2
CASSERPSGTGELFF
TGTGCCAGCAGTGAAAGGCCCTCGGGCACCGGGGAGCTGTTTTTT
>TRBV7-3|.|TRBD1|TRBJ1-2
CASSTGTGPGYTF
TGTGCCAGCAGCACCGGGACAGGGCCTGGCTACACCTTC
>TRBV7-9|few|.|TRBJ1-4
CASSRIPGTNEKLFF
TGTGCCAGCAGTCGGATCCCGGGAACTAATGAAAAACTGTTTTTT
>TRBV7-2|.|TRBD2|TRBJ2-7
CASSSGRSSYEQYF
TGTGCCAGCAGCTCCGGGAGGAGCTCCTACGAGCAGTACTTC
>TRBV2|.|.|TRBJ2-7
CASSVGRISYEQYF
TGTGCCAGCAGTGTTGGCAGAATATCCTACGAGCAGTACTTC
>TRBV5-1|.|TRBD1|TRBJ1-3
CASSLAPTGIGNTIYF
TGCGCCAGCAGCTTGGCACCGACAGGGATCGGAAACACCATATATTTT
>TRBV6-6|.|.|TRBJ1-3
CASSYSGTISGNTIYF
TGTGCCAGCAGTTACTCGGGCACGATCTCTGGAAACACCATATATTTT
>TRBV18|.|.|TRBJ1-1
CASSPPMGQNTEAFF
TGTGCCAGCTCACCACCGATGGGCCAGAACACTGAAGCTTTCTTT
>TRBV5-1|.|TRBD1|TRBJ2-1
CASSEGQGKYNEQFF
TGCGCCAGCAGCGAGGGACAGGGTAAATACAATGAGCAGTTCTTC
>TRBV10-3|once|.|TRBJ2-7
CAISDRPLGTYEQYF
TGTGCCATCAGTGATAGGCCCCTCGGGACCTACGAGCAGTACTTC
>TRBV18|.|TRBD1|TRBJ1-2
CASSPRTGGDGYTF
TGTGCCAGCTCACCACGGACAGGGGGTGATGGCTACACCTTC
>TRBV2|.|.|TRBJ1-2
CASSAQGNYGYTF
TGTGCCAGCAGTGCACAGGGTAACTATGGCTACACCTTC
>TRBV5-4|.|.|TRBJ2-5
CASTKGQTQETQYF
TGTGCCAGCACCAAAGGACAGACCCAAGAGACCCAGTACTTC
>TRBV5-1|.|TRBD1|TRBJ2-7
CASSTRQGTYEQYF
TGCGCCAGCAGCACAAGACAGGGGACCTACGAGCAGTACTTC
>TRBV10-3|.|.|TRBJ1-5
CAISEGSQPQHF
TGTGCCATCAGTGAGGGGAGTCAGCCCCAGCATTTT